This TCR beta chain was recovered during a study of T cell repertoires in cytomegalovirus infection. This clonotype was counted a few times. Its antigen is not identified. MiXCR, run by TCRdb on the reads, gives a single entry per CDR3 protein. The table includes hundreds of thousands of distinct CDR3 sequences, 25% to 35% detected once. This sequence originates from a human donor in good health (CMV status not recorded). Some clones in this sample may be carry-over from other donors' samples. The source material was cultured PBMCs, sampled from culture after CMV antigen stimulation.

CDR3 nucleotides: TGTGCCAGCCATACCCTTGGGTTCCGCTACAATGAGCAGTTCTTC. Translation gives CASHTLGFRYNEQFF. The chain carries TRBV6-5 and TRBJ2-1, with D unclear. Trimming pared 8 bases from V and 3 bases from J, leaving 17 bases between. Germline V lookup: CDR1 MNHEY, CDR2 SVGAGI. There are 15 residues in the CDR3.